The clone carrying this TCR beta chain came up a few times. As yet, its antigen is unknown. The donors belonged to the approximately 120-subject validation cohort, separate from the approximately 670-subject first cohort. These data originate in a study of cytomegalovirus exposure and HLA in healthy donors. TCRdb's table, derived via immunoSEQ multiplex PCR, lists solely in-frame clones and lacks some. This sample has around 170,000 clones; 85% occur once, and the top ten carry approximately 15%. Study outcomes and limitations: Subsequent analysis of the approximately 110 validation repertoires found a tendency for first-cohort TCR clusters to co-occur. Cytomegalovirus association was listed for about 160 TCR beta chains. Reports indicated that the classifier achieved high specificity and sensitivity in diagnosing cytomegalovirus status.

Per the germline V gene, CDR1 is MNHEY and CDR2 is SVGAGI. Trimming took off 5 bases at V and 0 bases at J, with 7 bases between the two ends. CDR3 length: 13 amino acids. V usage is TRBV6-5 and J usage is TRBJ1-2, with D tentatively TRBD1 (6 bases). Sequencing was performed on PBMCs. The receptor was derived from a man younger than 35 in good health and CMV-seropositive. The CDR3 bases are TGTGCCAGCAGTGCAGGGGCTAACTATGGCTACACCTTC. It specifies CASSAGANYGYTF.